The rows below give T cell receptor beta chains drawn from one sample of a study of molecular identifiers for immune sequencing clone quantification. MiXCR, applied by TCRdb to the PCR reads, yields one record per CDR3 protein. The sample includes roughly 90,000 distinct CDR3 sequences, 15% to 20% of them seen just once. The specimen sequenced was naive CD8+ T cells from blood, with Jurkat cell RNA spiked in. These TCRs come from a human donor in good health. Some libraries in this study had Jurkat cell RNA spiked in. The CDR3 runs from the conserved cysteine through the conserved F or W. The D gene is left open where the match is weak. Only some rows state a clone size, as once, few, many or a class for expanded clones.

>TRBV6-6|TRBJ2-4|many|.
TGTGCCAGCACCTCCGAAAAAAACATTCAGTACTTC
CASTSEKNIQYF
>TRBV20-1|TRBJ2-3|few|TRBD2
TGCAGTGCTAGACCCTTAAAGACTAGCGGGGGGTACACTAGCACAGATACGCAGTATTTT
CSARPLKTSGGYTSTDTQYF
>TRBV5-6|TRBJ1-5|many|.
TGTGCCAGCAGCTTGTCCCGGACAGTCTATCAGCCCCAGCATTTT
CASSLSRTVYQPQHF
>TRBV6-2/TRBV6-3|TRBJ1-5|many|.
TGTGCCAGCAGTCCGACTCCTTCTTATCAGCCCCAGCATTTT
CASSPTPSYQPQHF
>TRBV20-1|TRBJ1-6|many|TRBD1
TGCAGTGCTAGTTGGGACAGGGTGGAAGCCTATAATTCACCCCTCCACTTT
CSASWDRVEAYNSPLHF
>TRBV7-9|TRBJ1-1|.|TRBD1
TGTGCCAGCAGCACCACAACAGGGGTCACTGAAGCTTTCTTT
CASSTTTGVTEAFF
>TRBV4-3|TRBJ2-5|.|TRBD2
TGCGCCAGCAGCCAAGTAATGCGGGGGGCCGGGGCCCAGTACTTC
CASSQVMRGAGAQYF
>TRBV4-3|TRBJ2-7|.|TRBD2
TGCGCCAGCAGCCCCGGGAGGGGATCCTACGAGCAGTACTTC
CASSPGRGSYEQYF
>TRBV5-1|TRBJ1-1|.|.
TGCGCCAGCAGCTTGGGCCGGGAAAACACTGAAGCTTTCTTT
CASSLGRENTEAFF
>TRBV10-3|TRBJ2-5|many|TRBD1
TGTGCCATCAGTGTATACAGGGGGCTGGAAGAGACCCAGTACTTC
CAISVYRGLEETQYF
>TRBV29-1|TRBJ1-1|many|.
TGCAGCGTTGGCCCCCATTCGGGCACTGAAGCTTTCTTT
CSVGPHSGTEAFF
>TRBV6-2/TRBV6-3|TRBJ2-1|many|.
TGTGCCAGCAGTTACTCTAGCGGCCATACCACCGAGGAGCAGTTCTTC
CASSYSSGHTTEEQFF
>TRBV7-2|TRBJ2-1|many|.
TGTGCCAGCAGCCCCCACCCCACTTTAGAAGGGACCCCTGAGCAGTTCTTC
CASSPHPTLEGTPEQFF
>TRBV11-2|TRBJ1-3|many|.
TGTGCCAGCAGCTCCTCAGGGGCTGGAAACACCATATATTTT
CASSSSGAGNTIYF
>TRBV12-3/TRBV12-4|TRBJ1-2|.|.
TGTGCCAGCAGCGAGGGCTTGAGCTATGGCTACACCTTC
CASSEGLSYGYTF
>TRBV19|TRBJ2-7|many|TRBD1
TGTGCCAGTAGTTGGCTCGACAGGGACGTCTCCTACGAGCAGTACTTC
CASSWLDRDVSYEQYF
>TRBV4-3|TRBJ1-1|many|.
TGCGCCAGCAGCCAAGAATTTTCGGCCAGCTTTGTAGCTGAAGCTTTCTTT
CASSQEFSASFVAEAFF
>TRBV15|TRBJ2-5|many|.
TGTGCCACCAGCAGTCTACTCGAGACCCAGTACTTC
CATSSLLETQYF
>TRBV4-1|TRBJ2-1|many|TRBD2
TGCGCCAGCAGCCATCAGCGGGAGAATGAGCAGTTCTTC
CASSHQRENEQFF
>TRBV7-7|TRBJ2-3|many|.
TGTGCTAGCAGCTTAATAGCAACAGATACGCAGTATTTT
CASSLIATDTQYF
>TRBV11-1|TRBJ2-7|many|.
TGTGCCAGCAGCTTATCGGGGGATTATTACGAGCAGTACTTC
CASSLSGDYYEQYF
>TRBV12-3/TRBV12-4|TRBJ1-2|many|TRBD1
TGTGCCAGCGGGGGGACAGGGGCCCTCTATGGCTACACCTTC
CASGGTGALYGYTF
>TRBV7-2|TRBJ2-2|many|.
TGTGCCAGCAGCTTAAAGGAAGGCGGACCGAACACCGGGGAGCTGTTTTTT
CASSLKEGGPNTGELFF
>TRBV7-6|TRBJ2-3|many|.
TGTGCCAGCAGCTTAGGACAGAGTAGCACAGATACGCAGTATTTT
CASSLGQSSTDTQYF
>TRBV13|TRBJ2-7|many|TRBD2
TGTGCCAGCAGCGCCATATCCAGGGAGGGCTACGAGCAGTACTTC
CASSAISREGYEQYF
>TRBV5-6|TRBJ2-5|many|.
TGTGCCAGCAGCTTGGGGGAGTACCAAGAGACCCAGTACTTC
CASSLGEYQETQYF
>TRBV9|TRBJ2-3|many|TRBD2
TGTGCCAGCAGCTCCGGGACTAGCGGGGGGTACACAGATACGCAGTATTTT
CASSSGTSGGYTDTQYF
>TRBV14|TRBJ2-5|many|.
TGTGCCAGCAGCCATACCCGGAGACAGGAGGGGAAGACCCAGTACTTC
CASSHTRRQEGKTQYF
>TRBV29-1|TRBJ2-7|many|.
TGCAGCGTTGTATGGGGGGGCCCCTCCTACGAGCAGTACTTC
CSVVWGGPSYEQYF
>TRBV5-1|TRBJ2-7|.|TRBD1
TGCGCCAGCAGCCCCCCGGGACAGGGGTTCCGTCACGAGCAGTACTTC
CASSPPGQGFRHEQYF
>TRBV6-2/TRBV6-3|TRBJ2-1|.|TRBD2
TGTGCCAGCACCCAAAACGACGGGAGGACCTCCTACAATGAGCAGTTCTTC
CASTQNDGRTSYNEQFF
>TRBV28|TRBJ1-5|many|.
TGTGCCAGCAGCTGGGGGGGGAGGGTGAGCAATCAGCCCCAGCATTTT
CASSWGGRVSNQPQHF
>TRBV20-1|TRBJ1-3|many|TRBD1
TGCAGTGCTTCAGAGACAGGGGAAAACACCATATATTTT
CSASETGENTIYF
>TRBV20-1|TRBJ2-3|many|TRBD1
TGCAGTGCTAGATCGGGACAGATCCCTGGGTCTAGCACAGATACGCAGTATTTT
CSARSGQIPGSSTDTQYF
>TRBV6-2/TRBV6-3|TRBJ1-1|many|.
TGTGCCAGCAGTTACTCGATGGACAGAAACACTGAAGCTTTCTTT
CASSYSMDRNTEAFF
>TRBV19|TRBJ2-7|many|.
TGTGCCAGTAGTATCCGGGACGGAACCTACGAGCAGTACTTC
CASSIRDGTYEQYF
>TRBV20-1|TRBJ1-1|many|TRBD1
TGCAGTGCCACGGACAGGGGGCTAGGCACTGAAGCTTTCTTT
CSATDRGLGTEAFF
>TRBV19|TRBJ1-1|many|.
TGTGCCAGTAATCTGGGGAACACTGAAGCTTTCTTT
CASNLGNTEAFF
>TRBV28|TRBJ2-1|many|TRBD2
TGTGCCAGCAGTCGGGGGGCCTACAATGAGCAGTTCTTC
CASSRGAYNEQFF
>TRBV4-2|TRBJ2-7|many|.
TGTGCCAGCAGCCAAGAAGGCCTCTACGAGCAGTACTTC
CASSQEGLYEQYF
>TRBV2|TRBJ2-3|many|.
TGTGCCAGCAGTCGAATCCCGGGACCGCGGGATACGCAGTATTTT
CASSRIPGPRDTQYF
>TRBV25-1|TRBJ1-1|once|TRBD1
TGTGCCAGCAGTGCTGGACAGGGCATGAACACTGAAGCTTTCTTT
CASSAGQGMNTEAFF
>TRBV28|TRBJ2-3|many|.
TGTGCCAGCAGTTGGGGCACGGGGGTAGCAGATACGCAGTATTTT
CASSWGTGVADTQYF
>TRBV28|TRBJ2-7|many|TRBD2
TGTGCCAGCAAATCCTGGGCTAGCGGGAGAGACGAGCAGTACTTC
CASKSWASGRDEQYF